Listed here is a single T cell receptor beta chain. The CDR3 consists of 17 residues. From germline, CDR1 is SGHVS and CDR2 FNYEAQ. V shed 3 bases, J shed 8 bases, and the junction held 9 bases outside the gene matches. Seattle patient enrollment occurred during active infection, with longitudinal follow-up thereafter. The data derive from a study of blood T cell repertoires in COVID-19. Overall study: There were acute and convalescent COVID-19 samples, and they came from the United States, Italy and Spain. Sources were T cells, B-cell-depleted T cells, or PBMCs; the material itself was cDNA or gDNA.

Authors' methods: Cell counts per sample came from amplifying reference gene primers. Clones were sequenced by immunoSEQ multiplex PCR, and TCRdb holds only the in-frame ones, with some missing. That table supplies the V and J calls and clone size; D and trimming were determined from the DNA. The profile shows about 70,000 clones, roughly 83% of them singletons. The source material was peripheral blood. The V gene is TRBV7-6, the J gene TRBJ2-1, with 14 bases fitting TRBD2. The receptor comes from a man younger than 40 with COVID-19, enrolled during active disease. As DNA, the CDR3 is TGTGCCAGCAGCTTTCCGGGACTAGCGGGAGAAGCGCATGAGCAGTTCTTC. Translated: CASSFPGLAGEAHEQFF. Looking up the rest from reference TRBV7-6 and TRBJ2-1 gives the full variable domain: GAGVSQSPRYKVTKRGQDVALRCDPISGHVSLYWYRQALGQGPEFLTYFNYEAQQDKSGLPNDRFSAERPEGSISTLTIQRTEQRDSAMYRCASSFPGLAGEAHEQFFGPGTRLTVL.